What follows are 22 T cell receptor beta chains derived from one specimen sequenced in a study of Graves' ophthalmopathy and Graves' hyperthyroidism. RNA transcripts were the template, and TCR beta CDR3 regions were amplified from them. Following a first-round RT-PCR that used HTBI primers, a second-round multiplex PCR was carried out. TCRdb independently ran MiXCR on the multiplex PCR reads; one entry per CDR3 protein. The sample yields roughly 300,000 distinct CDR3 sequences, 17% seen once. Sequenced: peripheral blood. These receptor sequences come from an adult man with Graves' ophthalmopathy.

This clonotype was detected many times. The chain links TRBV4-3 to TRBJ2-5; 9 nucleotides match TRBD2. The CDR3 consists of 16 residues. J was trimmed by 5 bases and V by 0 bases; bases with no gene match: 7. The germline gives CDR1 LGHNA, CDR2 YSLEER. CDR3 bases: TGCGCCAGCAGCCAAGATGTTAGCGGGGGTCAGGAGACCCAGTACTTC. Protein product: CASSQDVSGGQETQYF.

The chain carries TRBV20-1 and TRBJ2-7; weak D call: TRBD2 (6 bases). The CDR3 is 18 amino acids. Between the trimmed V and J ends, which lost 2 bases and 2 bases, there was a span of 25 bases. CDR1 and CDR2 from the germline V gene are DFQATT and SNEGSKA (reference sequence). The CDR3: CSARQLAGNLNPPYEQYF. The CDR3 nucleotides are TGCAGTGCTAGACAACTAGCAGGGAACTTAAACCCGCCCTACGAGCAGTACTTC.

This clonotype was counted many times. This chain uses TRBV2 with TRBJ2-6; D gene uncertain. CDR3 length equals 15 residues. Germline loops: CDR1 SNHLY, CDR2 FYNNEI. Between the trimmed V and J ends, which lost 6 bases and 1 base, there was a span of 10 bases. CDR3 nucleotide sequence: TGTGCCAGCAGGGACCTGGAATCTGGGGCCAACGTCCTGACTTTC. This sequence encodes CASRDLESGANVLTF.

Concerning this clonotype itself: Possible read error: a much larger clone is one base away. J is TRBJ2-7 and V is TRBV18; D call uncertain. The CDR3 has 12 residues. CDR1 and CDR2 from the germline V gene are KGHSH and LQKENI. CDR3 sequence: CVSSPDAYEQYF. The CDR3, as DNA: TGTGTCAGCTCACCAGACGCCTACGAGCAGTACTTC. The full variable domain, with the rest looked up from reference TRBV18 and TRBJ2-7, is NAGVMQNPRHLVRRRGQEARLRCSPMKGHSHVYWYRQLPEEGLKFMVYLQKENIIDESGMPKERFSAEFPKEGPSILRIQQVVRGDSAAYFCVSSPDAYEQYFGPGTRLTVT.

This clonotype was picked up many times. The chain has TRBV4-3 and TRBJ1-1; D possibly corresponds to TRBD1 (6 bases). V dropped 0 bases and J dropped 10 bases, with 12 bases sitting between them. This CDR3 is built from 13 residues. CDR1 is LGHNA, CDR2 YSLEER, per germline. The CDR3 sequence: CASSQDRQGRAFF. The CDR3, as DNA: TGCGCCAGCAGCCAAGATAGGCAGGGGCGAGCTTTCTTT.

The CDR3 DNA follows: TGTGCCAGTCAGGGAGTAGTTACCCAGTACTTC. It encodes CASQGVVTQYF. The chain combines TRBV11-2 with TRBJ2-5; D tentatively fits TRBD1 or TRBD2 (5 bases each). Per the germline V gene, CDR1 is SGHAT and CDR2 is FQNNGV. The germline V and J ends were trimmed by 9 bases and 8 bases, with 13 bases remaining between them. The CDR3 spans 11 residues.

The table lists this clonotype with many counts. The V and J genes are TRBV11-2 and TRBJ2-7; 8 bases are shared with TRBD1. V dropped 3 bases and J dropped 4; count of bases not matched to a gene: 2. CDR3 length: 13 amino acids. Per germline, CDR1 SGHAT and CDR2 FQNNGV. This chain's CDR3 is CASSFTGGYEQYF. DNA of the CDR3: TGTGCCAGCAGCTTTACAGGGGGATACGAGCAGTACTTC.

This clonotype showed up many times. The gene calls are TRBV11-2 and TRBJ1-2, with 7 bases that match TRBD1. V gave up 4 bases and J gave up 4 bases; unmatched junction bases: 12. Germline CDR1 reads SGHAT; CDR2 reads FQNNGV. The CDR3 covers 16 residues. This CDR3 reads CASSSGAPTGSYGYTF. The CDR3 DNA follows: TGTGCCAGCAGCTCCGGGGCACCGACAGGGTCCTATGGCTACACCTTC.

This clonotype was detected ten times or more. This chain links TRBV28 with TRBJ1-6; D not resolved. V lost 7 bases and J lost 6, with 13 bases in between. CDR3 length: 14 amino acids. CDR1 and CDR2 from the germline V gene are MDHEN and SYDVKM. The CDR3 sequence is CASTQASLNSPLHF. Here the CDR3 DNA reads TGTGCCAGCACTCAGGCCAGTCTTAATTCACCCCTCCACTTT.

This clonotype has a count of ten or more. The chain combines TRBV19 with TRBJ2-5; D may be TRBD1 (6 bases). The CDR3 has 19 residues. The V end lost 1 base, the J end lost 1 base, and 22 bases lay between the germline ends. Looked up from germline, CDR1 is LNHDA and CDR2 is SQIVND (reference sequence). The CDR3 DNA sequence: TGTGCCAGTAGTATAGTCGGTTTCGGCGCAGGGGCGCCCCAAGAGACCCAGTACTTC. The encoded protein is CASSIVGFGAGAPQETQYF. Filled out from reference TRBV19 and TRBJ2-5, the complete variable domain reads DGGITQSPKYLFRKEGQNVTLSCEQNLNHDAMYWYRQDPGQGLRLIYYSQIVNDFQKGDIAEGYSVSREKKESFPLTVTSAQKNPTAFYLCASSIVGFGAGAPQETQYFGPGTRLLVL.

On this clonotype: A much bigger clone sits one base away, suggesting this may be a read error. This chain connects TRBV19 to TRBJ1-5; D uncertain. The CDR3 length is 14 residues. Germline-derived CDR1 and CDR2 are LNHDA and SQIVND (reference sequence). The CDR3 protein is CAGSIVGWNQPQHF. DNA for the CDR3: TGTGCCGGTAGTATTGTGGGGTGGAATCAGCCCCAGCATTTT.

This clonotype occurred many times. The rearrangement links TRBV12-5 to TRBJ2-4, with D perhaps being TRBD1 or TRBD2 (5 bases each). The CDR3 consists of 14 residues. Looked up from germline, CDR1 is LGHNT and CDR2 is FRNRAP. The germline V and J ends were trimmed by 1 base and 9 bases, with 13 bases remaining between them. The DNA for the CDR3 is TGTGCTAGTGGTTTGGGGGGCCGGGGTGGCATTCAGTACTTC. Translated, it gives CASGLGGRGGIQYF.

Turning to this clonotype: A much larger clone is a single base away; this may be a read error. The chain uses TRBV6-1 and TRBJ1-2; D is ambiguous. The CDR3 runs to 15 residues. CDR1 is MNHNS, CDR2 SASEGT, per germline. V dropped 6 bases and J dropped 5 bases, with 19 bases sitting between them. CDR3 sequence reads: CASRTPVPQQYGYTF. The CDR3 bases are TGTGCCAGCAGGACCCCGGTCCCCCAGCAATATGGCTACACCTTC.

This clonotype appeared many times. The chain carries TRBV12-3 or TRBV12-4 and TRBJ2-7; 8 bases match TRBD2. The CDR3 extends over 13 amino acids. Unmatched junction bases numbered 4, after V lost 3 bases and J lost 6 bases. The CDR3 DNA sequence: TGTGCCAGCAGTTTTGCCCGGGGGGGCGAGCAGTACTTC. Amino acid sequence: CASSFARGGEQYF.

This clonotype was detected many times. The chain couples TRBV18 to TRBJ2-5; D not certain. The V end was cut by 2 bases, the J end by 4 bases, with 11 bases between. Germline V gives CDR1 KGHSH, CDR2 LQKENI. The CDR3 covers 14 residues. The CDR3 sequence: CASSPNHGRETQYF. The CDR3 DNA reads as TGTGCCAGCTCACCAAACCACGGACGAGAGACCCAGTACTTC.

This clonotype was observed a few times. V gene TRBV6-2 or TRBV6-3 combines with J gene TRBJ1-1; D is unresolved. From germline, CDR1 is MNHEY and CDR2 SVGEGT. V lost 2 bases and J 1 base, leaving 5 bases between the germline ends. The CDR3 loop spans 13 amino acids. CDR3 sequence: CASSYHPNTEAFF. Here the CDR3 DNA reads TGTGCCAGCAGTTACCATCCGAACACTGAAGCTTTCTTT.

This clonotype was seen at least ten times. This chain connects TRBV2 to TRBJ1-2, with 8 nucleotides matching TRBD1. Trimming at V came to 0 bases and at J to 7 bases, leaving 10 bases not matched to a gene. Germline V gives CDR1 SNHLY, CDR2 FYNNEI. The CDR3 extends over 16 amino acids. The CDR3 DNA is TGTGCCAGCAGTGAAGCCCAAAGGGACAGGTCCGCTGGCTACACCTTC. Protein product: CASSEAQRDRSAGYTF.

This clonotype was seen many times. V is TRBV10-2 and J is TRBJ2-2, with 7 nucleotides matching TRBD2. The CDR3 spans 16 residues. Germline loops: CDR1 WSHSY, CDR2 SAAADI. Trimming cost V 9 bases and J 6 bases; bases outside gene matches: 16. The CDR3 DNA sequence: TGCGCCAGTCATGGACTAGGGATAGTGGGTGCCGGGGAGCTGTTTTTT. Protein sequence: CASHGLGIVGAGELFF.

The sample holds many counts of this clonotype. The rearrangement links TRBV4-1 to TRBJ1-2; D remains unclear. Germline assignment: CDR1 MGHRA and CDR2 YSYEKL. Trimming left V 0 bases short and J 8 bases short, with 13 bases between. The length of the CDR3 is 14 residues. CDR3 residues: CASSQDYRPGGYTF. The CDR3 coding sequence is TGCGCCAGCAGCCAAGATTATAGGCCTGGGGGCTACACCTTC.

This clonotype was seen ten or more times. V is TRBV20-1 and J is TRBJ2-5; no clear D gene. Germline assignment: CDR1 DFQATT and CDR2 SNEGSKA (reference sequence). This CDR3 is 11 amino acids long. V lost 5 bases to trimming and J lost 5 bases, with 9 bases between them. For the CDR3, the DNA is TGCAGTGCTTGGAGAGCGGAGACCCAGTACTTC. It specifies CSAWRAETQYF.

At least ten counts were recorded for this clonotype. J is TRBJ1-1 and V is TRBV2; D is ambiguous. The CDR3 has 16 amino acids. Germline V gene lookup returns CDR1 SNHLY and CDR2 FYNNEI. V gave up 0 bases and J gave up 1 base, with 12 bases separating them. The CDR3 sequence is CASSEAQHRQNTEAFF. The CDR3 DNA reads TGTGCCAGCAGTGAAGCGCAGCACAGACAGAACACTGAAGCTTTCTTT.

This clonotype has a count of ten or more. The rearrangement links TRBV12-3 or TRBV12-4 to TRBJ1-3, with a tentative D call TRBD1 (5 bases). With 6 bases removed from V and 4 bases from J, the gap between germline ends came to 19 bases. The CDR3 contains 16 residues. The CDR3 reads CASSLSGSGRGNTIYF. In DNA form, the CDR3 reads TGTGCCAGCAGCCTTTCAGGGAGCGGGCGGGGAAACACCATATATTTT.